Included here is one T cell receptor beta chain sequence, with context. Its antigen remains unidentified. This sample is drawn from a study of CD8+ T cells in alopecia areata. Study-wide context: At a dose of 5 to 10 mg twice daily, oral tofacitinib was given to treated patients. Points from the study as a whole: Sharing of TCRs across patients appeared less clear than in mice, possibly for HLA-related reasons.

J was trimmed by 1 base and V by 5 bases; bases with no gene match: 11. Germline V gene lookup returns CDR1 SNHLY and CDR2 FYNNEI. The CDR3 extends over 17 amino acids. RNA extraction and reverse transcription yielded cDNA as sequencing template. Using immunoSEQ multiplex PCR, the repertoire was profiled, and TCRdb retains in-frame clones only, with some absent. The sample yields 60,000 to 70,000 clones, about 45% seen once. The TCR was taken from a human donor with alopecia areata. The chain joins TRBV2 to TRBJ2-5, with 9 positions matching TRBD1. The sample was CD8+ T cells sorted from blood, taken at week 0. CDR3 sequence reads: CASSSGTGRVVQETQYF. CDR3 DNA: TGTGCCAGCAGTTCCGGGACAGGGCGAGTGGTCCAAGAGACCCAGTACTTC. Supplemented by reference TRBV2 and TRBJ2-5, the full variable domain reads EPEVTQTPSHQVTQMGQEVILRCVPISNHLYFYWYRQILGQKVEFLVSFYNNEISEKSEIFDDQFSVERPDGSNFTLKIRSTKLEDSAMYFCASSSGTGRVVQETQYFGPGTRLLVL.